This T cell receptor (beta chain) was identified in a study of control samples from healthy donors and cancer patients. Sequencing was performed with immunoSEQ multiplex PCR; in TCRdb, only in-frame clones are kept and a portion is missing. The sample yields about 100,000 clones, about 88% seen once. CDR1 and CDR2 from the germline V gene are LNHDA and SQIVND (reference sequence). V shed 4 bases and J 7 bases; nucleotides not matched to a gene: 7. The length of the CDR3 is 15 residues. The chain carries TRBV19 and TRBJ1-5; 10 bases fit TRBD1. This sequence originates from a woman between 50 and 59 years old in good health. Sequencing was done on a sample of blood. CDR3 bases: TGTGCCAGTAGTACCCAGACAGGGGGCGGACAGCCCCAGCATTTT. Translation: CASSTQTGGGQPQHF.